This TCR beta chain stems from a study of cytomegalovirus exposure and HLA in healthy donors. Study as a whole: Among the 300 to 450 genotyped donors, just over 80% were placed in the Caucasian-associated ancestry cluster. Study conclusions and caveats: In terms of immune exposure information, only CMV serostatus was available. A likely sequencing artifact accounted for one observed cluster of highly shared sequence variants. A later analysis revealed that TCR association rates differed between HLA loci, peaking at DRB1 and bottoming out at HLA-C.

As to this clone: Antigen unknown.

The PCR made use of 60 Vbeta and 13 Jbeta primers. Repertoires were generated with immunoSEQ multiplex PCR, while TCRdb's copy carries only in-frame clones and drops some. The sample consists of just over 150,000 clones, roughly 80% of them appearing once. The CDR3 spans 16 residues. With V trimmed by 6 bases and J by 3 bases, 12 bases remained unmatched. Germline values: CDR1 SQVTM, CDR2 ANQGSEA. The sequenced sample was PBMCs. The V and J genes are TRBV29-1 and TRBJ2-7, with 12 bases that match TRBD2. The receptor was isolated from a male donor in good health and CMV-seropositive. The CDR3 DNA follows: TGCAGCGTCCTACCGGGACTAGCGGGCCTAATCTACGAGCAGTACTTC. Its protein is CSVLPGLAGLIYEQYF.